The entry below gives a single TCR beta chain sequence along with its context. TCRdb's table, derived via immunoSEQ multiplex PCR, lists solely in-frame clones and lacks some. The sample lists roughly 270,000 clones, 88% occurring once. These data originate in a study of cytomegalovirus exposure and HLA in healthy donors. Material for sequencing was PBMCs. The source is a woman younger than 35 in good health and CMV-seronegative.

Written as DNA, the CDR3 is TGTGCCAGTAGTACCGTACGGACAGATAGCAATCAGCCCCAGCATTTT. Translation: CASSTVRTDSNQPQHF. The V and J genes are TRBV19 and TRBJ1-5, with D possibly TRBD1 on 6 matching bases. The CDR3 has 16 amino acids. The germline gives CDR1 LNHDA, CDR2 SQIVND (reference sequence). Trimming shortened V by 4 bases and J by 0 bases, and 13 bases separated the two germline ends.